The present T cell receptor (beta chain) was sequenced within a study of cytomegalovirus exposure and HLA in healthy donors (dated by TCRdb to about 2017). In the study overall: According to an earlier analysis of several hundred of the donors, about 179 million T cells yielded over 100 million unique TCR beta sequences and 276 Gb of sequence data. About 280 gigabases of sequencing data and approximately 80 million unique TCR sequences were included in an early release covering about 700 HLA-typed donors. Among the approximately 420 genotyped donors, 75% to 90% belonged to the genetic ancestry cluster associated with self-reported Caucasian donors. The aim of the study was to test whether cataloging public T cell receptors could identify signatures of past pathogen exposure. The study profiled the T cell repertoires of 500 to 800 subjects by immunosequencing and related them to cytomegalovirus serostatus. Besides the first cohort of under 700 subjects, a separate validation cohort made up of 120 different subjects was used. The study combined high-throughput TCR immunosequencing, statistical association of individual TCRs with disease status, and machine learning to predict cytomegalovirus infection status. To study patterns of TCR occurrence, a later analysis re-analyzed previously published TCR beta repertoires from under 750 donors and added high-resolution HLA genotyping. Rather than drawing on any new phenotypic data, the later analysis identified candidate immune exposures from TCR beta sequences and the way those sequences occurred across donors. An earlier analysis of 587 of the donors used high-throughput TCR beta sequencing to judge whether each TCR beta V gene segment behaved as functional or pseudogenic. Donor age, sex, ethnicity and CMV serostatus were compiled together with the repertoire data. A later genetic analysis used genome-wide SNP genotypes for about 65% of the roughly 670 donors, treating that subset as a discovery cohort. Every discovery cohort repertoire had been produced on one sequencing platform. HLA typing covered class I and class II loci at four-digit resolution. The number of typed donors differed by locus: roughly 629-640 for A, B, C, DRB1 and DQB1; roughly 510 for DQA1; 606 for DPA1; and some 430 for DPB1. A handful of DR-DQ haplotypes were treated as single units for association and clustering because of strong linkage in the cohort. Among approximately 370 genotyped donors of the cohort, an average of roughly 230,000 unique TCR beta nucleotide sequences was sequenced per donor, of which roughly 17% were non-productive.

The paper's findings and limits, for the study overall: The cohort was sequenced for TCR beta chains only, and without alpha or paired-chain data the features that could be detected were limited. Broadly in line with IMGT annotations, most TCR beta V segments showed up in productive rearrangements about 90% or about 30% of the time in an earlier analysis of some 590 of the donors. The sequencing pipeline was judged likely to have produced a cluster of highly shared sequence variants as a technical artifact. Assigning TCR associations to individual alleles was difficult when HLA alleles, especially DR and DQ, strongly co-occurred. Roughly uniform sequencing depth across donors was assumed in presence/absence analyses, although this assumption may not hold. In a later analysis, 16,951 TCR beta sequences were associated with specific HLA alleles at a false discovery rate of 0.05. According to the authors, the approach could potentially be generalized to other disease states and immunological phenotypes. According to a later analysis, TCR association rates differed among HLA loci, with DRB1 alleles showing the most associated TCRs and HLA-C alleles showing the fewest. A further reported finding was that TCR beta sequences accurately predicted the HLA-A and HLA-B alleles for most subjects in the first cohort. Some IMGT-functional V segments, including TRBV6-2 and TRBV6-3, could not be distinguished by the 87-base-pair reads and were therefore excluded. A total of 150 or so TCR beta chains were listed by the study as associated with cytomegalovirus. A few of the identified cytomegalovirus-associated TCR beta chains were confirmed in vitro to be specific for cytomegalovirus antigens. HLA typing was unavailable for some donors at each locus, so association tests used only the typed subset. Immune exposure information for the cohort was limited to CMV serostatus. In a later analysis, HLA-associated TCR beta chains showed more clonal expansion and lower generation probabilities than non-associated chains that were equally common. A later analysis reported that several top co-occurrence clusters appeared linked to parvovirus B19, influenza, CMV and Epstein-Barr virus. Cytomegalovirus status was reported to be diagnosed by the classifier with high specificity and sensitivity in both the original and validation cohorts. Correlated functional status among segregating V segments might reflect linkage disequilibrium, but an unknown experimental factor could not be ruled out. Across donors, most TCR sequences were observed very rarely, whereas some public TCRs were present in many individuals. Compared with the approximately 670-donor mean, donors in an Asian-associated ancestry cluster had fewer N-insertions in productive TCRs, according to a later genetic analysis. Because counts were too low, 15 to 20 rarely observed V segments, including chromosome 9 orphons, were left out of the earlier analysis of over 550 of the donors. According to a later analysis, most CMV-associated TCR beta chains appeared to be HLA-restricted, and the HLA associations seemed to be driven largely by CMV exposure. V-gene and J-gene trimming of TCR beta chains was associated with a missense DCLRE1C variant in a later genetic analysis, and the association was replicated in an independent cohort.

The cohort consisted of fewer than 700 healthy bone marrow donors. At the time of sampling, every cohort member was nominally healthy, though immune exposures that went unrecorded were likely present. The donor was CMV seropositive and belonged to the group of some 290 seropositive cohort members. Each donor provided a peripheral blood sample, and peripheral blood mononuclear cells were used for TCR beta sequencing. The Qiagen DNeasy Blood Extraction Kit was used to extract genomic DNA from the blood cell samples. The CDR1 and CDR2 encoded by the germline V gene are SGHVS and FNYEAQ. Clipping removes 5 bases from V and 1 base from J, with 2 as the unmatched junction base count. From the cysteine up to the phenylalanine, the CDR3 has a length of 15 residues. The only DNA kept is the CDR3, 45 bases in frame from the first base. This clone was seen more than once but under ten times. What antigen it recognizes has not been identified. Per-base qualities were not stored, and no clone one base away is much larger.

The library relied on the immunoSEQ multiplex PCR assay. For the multiplex PCR, a mixture combining 60 forward primers for TCR Vbeta segments and 13 reverse primers for TCR Jbeta segments was used. A multiplex PCR assay on genomic DNA amplified the CDR3 region of rearranged TCR beta genes. The Illumina HiSeq System was used to sequence the amplified TCR beta libraries as 87-base-pair reads. In the paper's pipeline: A later analysis tallied roughly 78 million unique TCR beta chains across the 650 to 750 repertoires, and around 9.9 million of those chains were shared by two or more donors. To remove PCR and sequencing errors, raw reads were error-corrected and collapsed into unique sequences using a nearest-neighbor algorithm that merged closely related sequences. V, D and J gene segments were assigned by aligning CDR3 sequences to IMGT reference sequences. For a sequence to be retained, at least a six-nucleotide match to both a V gene segment and a J gene segment was required. Rearrangements were classified as productive when the CDR3 lacked stop codons and remained in frame with V and J, and all other rearrangements were classified as non-productive. Following IMGT convention, CDR3 was defined as the stretch from the second conserved V-encoded cysteine up to the conserved J-encoded phenylalanine. Sequences without an unambiguous match to a single V gene segment were excluded from the earlier analysis of about 630 of the donors. In an earlier analysis of several hundred of the donors, V segments were called functional above 56.7% productive rearrangements and were called segregating when the between-donor standard deviation exceeded 5%. To diagnose cytomegalovirus status from the catalog of TCR beta chain sequences, a statistical classification framework was built. In a later analysis, V and J genes were assigned by comparing TCR nucleotide sequences against IMGT/GENE-DB human TR gene sequences. The TCRdist pipeline was used in a later analysis to assign CDR3 sequences and most-parsimonious VDJ recombination scenarios. In a later analysis, each TCR beta chain was defined by its CDR3 amino acid sequence together with its V-gene family, and reads without a unique V-gene family were excluded. A later analysis removed several hundred highly shared, low-generation-probability nucleotide sequences to deal with suspected cross-contamination and a sequencing artifact. In a later analysis, a clonal expansion index was calculated for each public chain from normalized within-repertoire ranks of inferred template counts. In a later analysis, generation probabilities were computed with a VDJ recombination model fitted to out-of-frame rearrangements, and the resulting probabilities were checked against IGoR. A later analysis scored TCR-TCR, TCR-HLA and TCR-CMV co-occurrence with hypergeometric tests, applying a repertoire-size bias correction to TCR pairs. To estimate false discovery rates, a later analysis permuted the HLA or CMV assignments 20 times. A later analysis grouped co-occurring TCRs with DBSCAN, adding TCRdist sequence similarity when clustering within HLA-allele-positive subsets. Repertoires with fewer than 30,000 or more than 120,000 public chains, plus five repertoires with anomalous nucleotide sharing, were excluded from co-occurrence clustering. TCRdb holds this immuneACCESS table with in-frame rearrangements only. Some clones are missing; in checked studies, unresolved V genes explain under half, and the rest has no known cause. V, J and clone size were drawn from that table, and D and trimming were deduced from the DNA. The sample contains tens of thousands of clones, 84% of them found a single time. The ten largest clones add up to roughly 5.3% of the sample.

Sequencing was carried out using PBMCs. This clonotype originated in a woman aged 18-30 years in good health and CMV-seropositive. The chain joins TRBV7-6 to TRBJ2-6; 7 junctional bases match TRBD2. The nucleotide sequence is TGTGCCAGCAGCGCAGCGGGATCTGGGGCCAACGTCCTGACTTTC. It translates as CASSAAGSGANVLTF.